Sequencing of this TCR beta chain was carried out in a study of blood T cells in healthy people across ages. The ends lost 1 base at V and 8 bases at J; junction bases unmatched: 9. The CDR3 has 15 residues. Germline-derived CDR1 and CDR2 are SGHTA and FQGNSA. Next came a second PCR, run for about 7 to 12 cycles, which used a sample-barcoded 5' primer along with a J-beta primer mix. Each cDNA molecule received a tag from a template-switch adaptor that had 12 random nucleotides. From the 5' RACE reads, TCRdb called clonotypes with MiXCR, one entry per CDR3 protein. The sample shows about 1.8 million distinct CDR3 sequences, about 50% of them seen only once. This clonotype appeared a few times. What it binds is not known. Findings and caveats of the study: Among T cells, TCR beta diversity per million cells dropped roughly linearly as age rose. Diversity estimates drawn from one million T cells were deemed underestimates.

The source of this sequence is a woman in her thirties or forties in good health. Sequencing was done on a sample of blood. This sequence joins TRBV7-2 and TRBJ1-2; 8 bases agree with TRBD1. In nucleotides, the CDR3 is TGTGCCAGCAGCTTAGACCCTGGGACAGGCCGAGGCTACACCTTC. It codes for CASSLDPGTGRGYTF.